The clone carrying this TCR beta chain was picked up one time. Its antigen is not identified. A read error is likely, as this CDR3 ends without the conserved phenylalanine or tryptophan. This CDR3 comprises 12 residues. CDR1 is SGHRS and CDR2 is YFSETQ in the germline V gene. Trimming removed 0 bases from V and 10 bases from J, with 10 bases in between. The sample comes from a study of CD8 T cells in ankylosing spondylitis. General study points: Several of the motif variants were reported before in synovial fluid and blood from reactive arthritis. Disease-linked clones, CD8+, were relatively rare in peripheral blood. Disease-linked clones were reportedly significantly enriched in matched ankylosing spondylitis synovial fluid.

TCRdb re-called the 5' RACE reads through MiXCR, storing one row per CDR3 protein. Altogether some 130,000 distinct CDR3 sequences are present, about an eighth being singletons, with the ten largest covering 4.1%. Source material: blood, either unsorted or a sorted T cell fraction (not recorded which). This clonotype was obtained from a female donor with ankylosing spondylitis or in good health (not recorded which). The V gene is TRBV5-1, the J gene TRBJ1-2; D remains ambiguous. The CDR3 region is CASSLEKGDYTS. CDR3 bases: TGCGCCAGCAGCTTGGAAAAGGGTGACTACACCTCC.